The clone carrying this T cell receptor (beta chain) was seen a few times. The sample is drawn from a study of T-cell memory formation after mild COVID-19. Constant-segment primers served in 5'RACE that generated TCR alpha and TCR beta cDNA libraries bearing sample barcodes and UMIs. TCRdb processed the 5' RACE reads anew with MiXCR; each CDR3 protein has one entry. Among 450,000 to 700,000 distinct CDR3 sequences listed, roughly 18% were seen once. The CDR3 is 12 amino acids. V lost 7 bases and J 5 bases, leaving 10 bases between the germline ends. Germline assignment: CDR1 SGHKS and CDR2 YYEKEE (reference sequence).

The sequence derives from an adult woman who had mild COVID-19 (a few samples of this study predate the infection). Cell type and time point are not known. This chain connects TRBV5-5 to TRBJ2-1; no reliable D call. Input material: PBMCs or a T cell subset sorted from them (not recorded which). The CDR3 DNA is TGTGCCAGCGGGCGACTCCACAATGAGCAGTTCTTC. Translated, it gives CASGRLHNEQFF.